This T cell receptor (beta chain) is from a study of CDR3 diversity in severe acne. Germline lookup yields CDR1 ENHRY and CDR2 SYGVKD. Trimming removed 2 bases at V and 4 bases at J, with 5 bases between. The CDR3 totals 12 residues. This clonotype came up a few times. TCRdb processed the PCR reads anew with MiXCR; each CDR3 protein has one entry. The table lists about 86,000 distinct CDR3 sequences, under 60% of them singletons. The specimen was blood. The TCR was taken from a male donor in good health, without acne. The chain combines TRBV10-3 with TRBJ1-2; tentative D call: TRBD1 (5 bases). The DNA of the CDR3 is TGTGCCATCAGTGAGGACAGCTATGGCTACACCTTC. Its translation: CAISEDSYGYTF.